This is a list of T cell receptor beta chains from one sample in a study of T cell changes during pregnancy in multiple sclerosis. TCRdb's table, derived via immunoSEQ multiplex PCR, lists solely in-frame clones and lacks some. The table records tens of thousands of clones, around nine tenths of them present only once. The sample consisted of CD4+ T cells from peripheral blood mononuclear cells, taken in the third trimester of pregnancy. These receptors were collected from a female donor with multiple sclerosis, enrolled in a pregnancy study. Each CDR3 is given with its conserved first and last residue. D genes are given only for firm matches. Rows may omit the clone size; those that give it use once, few, many or a size class.

D gene,J gene,clone size,V gene,CDR3 protein,CDR3 DNA
.,TRBJ2-1,.,TRBV7-9,CASNLGAYNEQFF,TGTGCCAGCAACCTCGGGGCCTACAATGAGCAGTTCTTC
.,TRBJ1-1,.,TRBV7-9,CASSTRNREILRGTEAFF,TGTGCCAGCAGCACTAGAAACAGGGAGATATTGAGGGGCACTGAAGCTTTCTTT
.,TRBJ2-2,once,TRBV7-9,CASSRAGGELFF,TGTGCCAGCAGCCGAGCGGGCGGGGAGCTGTTTTTT
TRBD2,TRBJ2-7,.,TRBV5-1,CASSWGTRYLTYEQYF,TGCGCCAGCAGCTGGGGGACTAGATACTTAACCTACGAGCAGTACTTC
TRBD1,TRBJ1-5,.,TRBV18,CASSPGTGVNQPQHF,TGTGCCAGCTCCCCCGGGACAGGGGTAAATCAGCCCCAGCATTTT
.,TRBJ1-6,.,TRBV30,CASNGGSYNSPLHF,TGTGCCAGTAACGGGGGCTCCTATAATTCACCCCTCCACTTT
TRBD1,TRBJ2-2,.,TRBV6-6,CASRPGTGNTGELFF,TGTGCCAGCAGGCCCGGGACAGGGAACACCGGGGAGCTGTTTTTT
.,TRBJ2-5,.,TRBV11-2,CASSAHPRETQYF,TGTGCCAGCAGCGCCCATCCCCGGGAGACCCAGTACTTC
TRBD1,TRBJ1-1,.,TRBV6-8,CASSQTDRPMNTEAFF,TGTGCCAGCAGCCAGACGGACAGGCCCATGAACACTGAAGCTTTCTTT
.,TRBJ2-7,.,TRBV7-2,CASSLFQDSSYEQYF,TGTGCCAGCAGCTTATTTCAGGACAGCTCCTACGAGCAGTACTTC
.,TRBJ1-2,.,TRBV6-6,CASSLTGLDGYTF,TGTGCCAGCAGTCTAACAGGGTTGGATGGCTACACCTTC
TRBD1,TRBJ1-5,.,TRBV7-2,CASSLEQGAGTQHF,TGTGCCAGCAGCTTAGAACAGGGGGCTGGGACCCAGCATTTT
TRBD1,TRBJ1-1,.,TRBV25-1,CASSDRDRVFQKNTEAFF,TGTGCCAGCAGTGACCGGGACAGGGTTTTTCAAAAGAACACTGAAGCTTTCTTT
TRBD1,TRBJ1-5,.,TRBV19,CASSIYSGGGQPQHF,TGTGCCAGTAGTATCTATTCAGGGGGCGGGCAGCCCCAGCATTTT
.,TRBJ2-4,.,TRBV6-6,CASSLGGMGIQYF,TGTGCCAGCAGCTTAGGGGGAATGGGCATTCAGTACTTC
TRBD1,TRBJ2-7,.,TRBV5-1,CASSPGTGGNYEQYF,TGCGCCAGCAGCCCAGGGACAGGGGGAAACTACGAGCAGTACTTC
.,TRBJ1-2,.,TRBV28,CAATQGSYGYTF,TGTGCCGCGACCCAGGGCAGCTATGGCTACACCTTC
TRBD1,TRBJ2-7,.,TRBV30,CAWNRPGQGRYEQYF,TGTGCCTGGAACCGACCGGGACAGGGTAGGTACGAGCAGTACTTC
TRBD1,TRBJ1-2,.,TRBV19,CASTNRGRGYTF,TGTGCCAGTACCAACAGGGGAAGGGGCTACACCTTC
TRBD1,TRBJ2-3,.,TRBV29-1,CSVDGQGSDTQYF,TGCAGCGTTGATGGACAGGGGTCAGATACGCAGTATTTT
TRBD2,TRBJ2-7,.,TRBV6-1,CASSEQAGDSYEQYF,TGTGCCAGCAGTGAACAGGCGGGGGACTCCTACGAGCAGTACTTC
TRBD1,TRBJ2-7,.,TRBV4-3,CASSHARGLFEQYF,TGCGCCAGCAGCCACGCCAGGGGGCTTTTCGAGCAGTACTTC
.,TRBJ2-7,.,TRBV7-2,CASSWGTGGAYEQYF,TGTGCCAGCAGCTGGGGAACAGGAGGGGCCTACGAGCAGTACTTC
.,TRBJ2-7,.,TRBV18,CASSPPEGGSYEQYF,TGTGCCAGCTCGCCCCCCGAGGGGGGGTCCTACGAGCAGTACTTC
TRBD2,TRBJ2-1,.,TRBV5-1,CASSLDPGTSLFHEQFF,TGCGCCAGCAGCCTTGATCCCGGGACTAGCTTGTTCCATGAGCAGTTCTTC
TRBD2,TRBJ2-7,.,TRBV6-1,CASSVISGSPLEQYF,TGTGCCAGCAGTGTCATTAGCGGGAGCCCCCTCGAGCAGTACTTC
.,TRBJ1-1,.,TRBV28,CASSLQGTEAFF,TGTGCCAGCAGTTTGCAGGGAACTGAAGCTTTCTTT
.,TRBJ2-7,.,TRBV7-8,CASSPSVAGDHYEQYF,TGTGCCAGCAGCCCCTCGGTCGCAGGGGATCACTACGAGCAGTACTTC
.,TRBJ1-1,.,TRBV18,CASSGGRARGTEAFF,TGTGCCAGCTCAGGGGGCAGGGCTAGAGGCACTGAAGCTTTCTTT
TRBD1,TRBJ1-4,once,TRBV18,CASSVNRQGPGGAENEKLFF,TGTGCCAGCTCCGTCAACCGACAGGGGCCAGGGGGTGCGGAAAATGAAAAACTGTTTTTT
TRBD1,TRBJ1-3,.,TRBV19,CATKDRNRSGNTIYF,TGTGCCACCAAGGACAGGAACCGATCTGGAAACACCATATATTTT
TRBD2,TRBJ2-3,.,TRBV7-2,CASSPGLAGGDTQYF,TGTGCCAGCAGCCCGGGACTAGCGGGGGGGGATACGCAGTATTTT
.,TRBJ1-3,.,TRBV9,CASSVAVGRGTGNTIYF,TGTGCCAGCAGCGTAGCTGTTGGCAGGGGAACTGGAAACACCATATATTTT
.,TRBJ2-7,.,TRBV18,CASSPPGNPVYEQYF,TGTGCCAGCTCACCACCCGGGAACCCGGTCTACGAGCAGTACTTC
.,TRBJ1-5,.,TRBV27,CASSFLGGYQPQHF,TGTGCCAGCAGTTTTTTAGGGGGTTATCAGCCCCAGCATTTT
TRBD2,TRBJ2-5,.,TRBV7-8,CASSPSGEQETQYF,TGTGCCAGCAGCCCTAGCGGGGAACAAGAGACCCAGTACTTC
.,TRBJ1-1,.,TRBV20-1,CSASGYTEAFF,TGCAGTGCTTCGGGGTACACTGAAGCTTTCTTT
TRBD1,TRBJ1-1,once,TRBV11-2,CASTPGQGLGAFF,TGTGCCAGCACTCCGGGACAGGGCCTAGGGGCTTTCTTT
.,TRBJ2-7,.,TRBV30,CAWSRGNYEQYF,TGTGCCTGGAGTAGGGGCAATTACGAGCAGTACTTC
.,TRBJ2-1,.,TRBV5-1,CASSFISEQFF,TGCGCCAGCAGCTTTATTAGTGAGCAGTTCTTC
TRBD1,TRBJ1-4,.,TRBV6-1,CASSEGQGRTNEKLFF,TGTGCCAGCAGTGAGGGACAGGGGAGAACTAATGAAAAACTGTTTTTT
.,TRBJ1-2,.,TRBV6-1,CASSDRARGYTF,TGTGCCAGCAGTGACAGGGCACGTGGCTACACCTTC
TRBD1,TRBJ1-2,.,TRBV5-6,CASSVLRQGVDYGYTF,TGTGCCAGCAGCGTTTTGAGACAGGGCGTAGACTATGGCTACACCTTC
TRBD1,TRBJ1-3,.,TRBV5-1,CASSFRTGEGNTIYF,TGCGCCAGCAGCTTTCGGACAGGGGAGGGAAACACCATATATTTT
TRBD1,TRBJ1-5,.,TRBV5-6,CASSSTGNQPQHF,TGTGCCAGCAGCTCGACAGGGAATCAGCCCCAGCATTTT
TRBD1,TRBJ1-1,.,TRBV7-6,CASSFLQGATLNTEAFF,TGTGCCAGCAGCTTTTTACAGGGGGCTACCTTGAACACTGAAGCTTTCTTT